The rows below give T cell receptor beta chains drawn from one sample of a study of blood T cell repertoires in COVID-19. The repertoire was sequenced with immunoSEQ multiplex PCR; TCRdb's copy has only in-frame clones and lacks some. The table includes around 65,000 clones, around 81% detected once. Material for sequencing was peripheral blood. These receptors were taken from a man in his 70s with acute or convalescent COVID-19. Both conserved end residues are part of each CDR3. D genes are given only for firm matches. Not every row has a clone size; where given, it reads once, few, many or a size class.

V,size,J,D,CDR3,DNA
TRBV4-1,NA,TRBJ2-2,TRBD1,CASSRSTGEFGELFF,TGCGCCAGCAGCCGCTCGACAGGGGAGTTCGGGGAGCTGTTTTTT
TRBV5-1,NA,TRBJ1-1,TRBD1,CASSLQGSNTEAFF,TGCGCCAGCAGCTTACAGGGGTCGAACACTGAAGCTTTCTTT
TRBV20-1,NA,TRBJ1-2,NA,CSALGQKLYTF,TGCAGTGCTCTCGGACAGAAGCTCTACACCTTC
TRBV5-6,few,TRBJ1-4,TRBD1,CASTFDRGTNEKLFF,TGTGCCAGCACCTTCGACAGGGGGACTAATGAAAAACTGTTTTTT
TRBV6-5,NA,TRBJ1-5,NA,CASSPGRAGNQPQHF,TGTGCCAGCAGTCCCGGGAGGGCGGGAAATCAGCCCCAGCATTTT
TRBV5-1,NA,TRBJ2-2,NA,CASSLGALLNTGELFF,TGCGCCAGCAGCTTGGGAGCACTTCTTAACACCGGGGAGCTGTTTTTT
TRBV6-5,NA,TRBJ2-7,NA,CASSYNRGTEQYF,TGTGCCAGCAGTTACAACCGGGGAACCGAGCAGTACTTC
TRBV2,NA,TRBJ1-2,NA,CASSEFGGGYNYGYTF,TGTGCCAGCAGTGAATTTGGTGGAGGCTATAACTATGGCTACACCTTC
TRBV5-5,NA,TRBJ2-3,TRBD2,CASSLGLAGGRPDTQYF,TGTGCCAGCAGCCTGGGACTAGCGGGGGGGCGTCCAGATACGCAGTATTTT
TRBV5-1,NA,TRBJ1-1,NA,CASKVGHNNEAFF,TGCGCCAGCAAGGTAGGACACAATAATGAAGCTTTCTTT
TRBV25-1,once,TRBJ2-7,TRBD2,CATRDYPNSYEQYF,TGTGCCACCAGGGACTACCCGAACTCCTACGAGCAGTACTTC
TRBV5-1,NA,TRBJ2-1,TRBD1,CASSFAGGSNYEQFF,TGCGCCAGCAGCTTCGCAGGGGGTTCGAACTATGAGCAGTTCTTC
TRBV5-4,NA,TRBJ1-2,NA,CASRYRTEGLYGYTF,TGTGCCAGCAGATATCGAACCGAGGGACTTTATGGCTACACCTTC
TRBV19,once,TRBJ2-7,TRBD2,CASSIRGGEGPYEQYF,TGTGCCAGTAGTATCCGGGGGGGCGAAGGTCCCTACGAGCAGTACTTC
TRBV3-1/TRBV3-2,NA,TRBJ2-3,TRBD2,CASSLRLAADTQYF,TGTGCCAGCAGCCTTAGACTAGCCGCAGATACGCAGTATTTT
TRBV11-2,NA,TRBJ2-5,TRBD1,CASSPQTGGETQYF,TGTGCCAGCAGCCCGCAGACAGGGGGGGAGACCCAGTACTTC
TRBV9,NA,TRBJ2-5,NA,CASSAGPPGVGTQYF,TGTGCCAGCAGCGCCGGACCCCCGGGGGTTGGGACCCAGTACTTC
TRBV2,NA,TRBJ1-1,NA,CASSLTWTDPGF,TGTGCCAGCAGCCTAACTTGGACGGACCCGGGGTTT
TRBV19,few,TRBJ1-5,TRBD1,CASSTGQGMGQPQHF,TGTGCCAGTAGTACCGGACAGGGGATGGGTCAGCCCCAGCATTTT
TRBV2,once,TRBJ2-3,TRBD2,CASRSSGAAGDTQYF,TGTGCCAGCAGGTCTAGCGGGGCCGCGGGAGATACGCAGTATTTT
TRBV19,NA,TRBJ1-5,NA,CASSIVGAGLSNQPQHF,TGTGCCAGTAGTATAGTTGGGGCAGGGCTGAGCAATCAGCCCCAGCATTTT
TRBV7-8,NA,TRBJ1-2,TRBD1,CASSRDREGYGYTF,TGTGCCAGCAGCCGAGACAGGGAGGGCTATGGCTACACCTTC
TRBV7-9,NA,TRBJ2-5,NA,CASSITAGGETQYF,TGTGCCAGCAGCATTACCGCCGGAGGAGAGACCCAGTACTTC
TRBV29-1,NA,TRBJ2-3,NA,CSVGGGGHTDTQYF,TGCAGCGTTGGGGGCGGGGGACACACAGATACGCAGTATTTT
TRBV28,NA,TRBJ2-7,TRBD1,CASSPMGTGSDEQYF,TGTGCCAGCAGCCCAATGGGGACAGGGTCTGATGAGCAGTACTTC
TRBV12-3/TRBV12-4,NA,TRBJ2-7,NA,CASRLQGGNEQYF,TGTGCCAGCAGACTTCAGGGGGGCAACGAGCAGTACTTC
TRBV2,NA,TRBJ2-1,NA,CANSQGGFYNEQFF,TGTGCCAACTCCCAGGGTGGATTCTACAATGAGCAGTTCTTC
TRBV27,NA,TRBJ2-5,TRBD2,CASGERGPQQETQYF,TGTGCCAGCGGGGAGCGGGGGCCCCAACAAGAGACCCAGTACTTC
TRBV18,NA,TRBJ2-3,NA,CASSRPPTDTQYF,TGTGCCAGCTCACGGCCGCCTACAGATACGCAGTATTTT
TRBV19,NA,TRBJ2-5,TRBD2,CASSRLAGRSGETQYF,TGTGCCAGTAGTCGGCTAGCGGGGAGGTCGGGAGAGACCCAGTACTTC
TRBV19,NA,TRBJ2-6,TRBD1,CASTPDRAGANVLTF,TGTGCCAGTACCCCGGACAGGGCTGGGGCCAACGTCCTGACTTTC
TRBV10-3,few,TRBJ1-1,NA,CAISESEGRVEAFF,TGTGCCATCAGTGAGTCGGAAGGGCGGGTCGAAGCTTTCTTT
TRBV3-1/TRBV3-2,NA,TRBJ2-2,TRBD2,CASTRLAGGTGELFF,TGTGCCAGCACCAGACTAGCGGGGGGCACCGGGGAGCTGTTTTTT
TRBV5-1,NA,TRBJ2-5,NA,CASSEAGRETQYF,TGCGCCAGCAGCGAGGCGGGGAGGGAGACCCAGTACTTC
TRBV6-5,NA,TRBJ1-5,TRBD1,CASRRDRDQPQHF,TGTGCCAGCAGACGGGACAGGGACCAGCCCCAGCATTTT
TRBV5-4,NA,TRBJ1-3,NA,CASSRERDLASGNTIYF,TGTGCCAGCAGCCGGGAGAGGGACCTCGCCTCTGGAAACACCATATATTTT
TRBV4-2,few,TRBJ1-2,NA,CASSQDVTGAPVGGYTF,TGTGCCAGCAGCCAAGACGTGACAGGAGCACCCGTCGGAGGCTACACCTTC
TRBV5-1,NA,TRBJ1-2,TRBD1,CASSLAWTGNYGYTF,TGCGCCAGCAGCTTGGCCTGGACAGGGAACTATGGCTACACCTTC
TRBV5-4,NA,TRBJ1-2,NA,CASSLVVRARSNYGYTF,TGTGCCAGCAGCTTGGTGGTGAGGGCTCGAAGTAACTATGGCTACACCTTC
TRBV10-3,NA,TRBJ2-4,TRBD1,CAISPGGSAKNIQYF,TGTGCCATCAGTCCAGGGGGCTCGGCCAAAAACATTCAGTACTTC
TRBV5-1,once,TRBJ2-3,TRBD1,CASSSGQGTDTQYF,TGCGCCAGCAGCTCGGGACAGGGCACAGATACGCAGTATTTT
TRBV11-3,NA,TRBJ2-6,NA,CASSRGVSGANVLTF,TGTGCCAGCTCCCGGGGAGTCTCTGGGGCCAACGTCCTGACTTTC
TRBV5-1,NA,TRBJ2-7,NA,CASSLGQELDEQYF,TGCGCCAGCAGCTTGGGCCAGGAACTAGACGAGCAGTACTTC
TRBV5-1,NA,TRBJ1-4,TRBD1,CASSLEGTDNEKLFF,TGCGCCAGCAGCTTGGAAGGGACAGATAATGAAAAACTGTTTTTT
TRBV4-2,once,TRBJ2-7,NA,CASSQAHFDYEQYF,TGTGCCAGCAGCCAAGCTCACTTCGACTACGAGCAGTACTTC
TRBV11-2,few,TRBJ2-1,TRBD2,CASSTLAGAGNEQFF,TGTGCCAGCAGCACCCTAGCGGGGGCCGGTAATGAGCAGTTCTTC